These 27 T cell receptor beta chains share one sample of origin, sequenced in a study of T cell clones after liver transplantation. TCRdb's copy holds only in-frame clones and misses some; the assay was immunoSEQ multiplex PCR. The sample records roughly 73,000 clones, over 70% being singletons. This specimen was CD4+ T cells from blood, taken before liver transplant. Receptors were obtained from a human donor who received a liver transplant.

V is TRBV19 and J is TRBJ2-1, with D possibly being TRBD2 (6 bases). The germline V gene has CDR1 LNHDA and CDR2 SQIVND (reference sequence). Trimming removed 5 bases from V and 12 bases from J, with 23 bases in between. CDR3 length equals 15 residues. Here the CDR3 reads CASSVREGLDATQFF. CDR3 DNA sequence: TGTGCCAGTAGTGTGCGCGAGGGACTCGACGCGACGCAGTTCTTC.

Note on this clone: One junction end disagrees with the germline gene, perhaps due to a read error. V is TRBV6-6 and J is TRBJ2-1; the D gene is possibly TRBD1 (6 bases). The CDR3 extends over 15 amino acids. Germline assignment: CDR1 MNHNY and CDR2 SVGAGI (reference sequence). CDR3 residues: CASSSTGFSNNEQFF. Written as DNA, the CDR3 is TGTGCCAGCAGCTCCACAGGGTTCTCCAACAATGAGCAGTTCTTC.

This clone was recorded only once. This sequence joins TRBV28 and TRBJ1-3, with a weak D call TRBD1 (6 bases). Trimming took off 6 bases at V and 4 bases at J, with 16 bases between the two ends. This CDR3 region has 15 residues. Germline V CDR1 and CDR2: MDHEN, SYDVKM. The CDR3 DNA reads TGTGCCAGCAGCCGATTCAGGGGTCCCGGAAACACCATATATTTT. It specifies CASSRFRGPGNTIYF.

This clone was counted only a few times. This chain links TRBV5-1 with TRBJ2-1; the match to TRBD2 covers 9 bases. The CDR3 spans 19 residues. Germline-derived CDR1 and CDR2 are SGHRS and YFSETQ. V shed 4 bases, J shed 2 bases, and the junction held 16 bases outside the gene matches. CDR3 residues: CASSPVGTETSGAYNEQFF. The CDR3 DNA reads TGCGCCAGCAGCCCAGTCGGGACGGAGACTAGCGGAGCCTACAATGAGCAGTTCTTC.

The chain links TRBV7-9 to TRBJ2-7; 11 bases are a match to TRBD2. Germline values: CDR1 SEHNR, CDR2 FQNEAQ (reference sequence). V gave up 4 bases and J gave up 0 bases; unmatched junction bases: 2. This CDR3 region has 15 residues. CDR3 protein: CASSSTSGSSYEQYF. The CDR3 coding sequence is TGTGCCAGCAGCTCCACTAGCGGGAGCTCCTACGAGCAGTACTTC.

The chain couples TRBV7-2 to TRBJ1-5; D perhaps matches TRBD1 (5 bases). CDR3 length: 16 residues. Trimming pared 5 bases from V and 3 bases from J, leaving 17 bases between. Per the germline V gene, CDR1 is SGHTA and CDR2 is FQGNSA. The CDR3 coding sequence is TGTGCCAGCAGCCCATCGGATTGGGGGACCAATCAGCCCCAGCATTTT. This encodes CASSPSDWGTNQPQHF.

The rearrangement links TRBV6-4 to TRBJ1-2; TRBD1 aligns across 7 bases. The CDR3 totals 13 residues. Unmatched junction bases numbered 2, after V lost 5 bases and J lost 2 bases. Germline values: CDR1 MRHNA, CDR2 SNTAGT. Here the CDR3 DNA reads TGTGCCAGCAGTATGACAGGGAACTATGGCTACACCTTC. Protein sequence: CASSMTGNYGYTF.

V and J are TRBV7-8 and TRBJ1-1, with a tentative D call TRBD1 (5 bases). V was trimmed by 5 bases and J by 7 bases, leaving 17 bases between them. CDR1 SGHVS and CDR2 FQNEAQ come from the germline V gene. This CDR3 comprises 14 residues. CDR3 amino acids: CASSLKGRLGEAFF. Written as DNA, the CDR3 is TGTGCCAGCAGCCTCAAGGGGCGGCTAGGTGAAGCTTTCTTT.

The V and J genes are TRBV7-2 and TRBJ2-7, with 7 bases aligning to TRBD1. CDR3 length equals 16 residues. CDR1 and CDR2 from the germline V gene are SGHTA and FQGNSA. With 1 base clipped from V and 0 bases from J, the junction kept 6 bases outside the gene matches. CDR3 in DNA: TGTGCCAGCAGCTTAGGAGGCAGGGGGATCTCCTACGAGCAGTACTTC. Translation gives CASSLGGRGISYEQYF.

The chain combines TRBV6-6 with TRBJ2-1; 7 positions agree with TRBD2. The V gene's germline CDR1 is MNHNY and CDR2 SVGAGI (reference sequence). V trimming: 7 bases; J trimming: 3 bases; junction bases outside the gene matches: 6. This CDR3 comprises 14 residues. For the CDR3, the DNA is TGTGCCAGCACGGCGGGAGCTATCTACAATGAGCAGTTCTTC. Protein sequence: CASTAGAIYNEQFF.

CDR3 bases: TGTGCCAGCAGTTCACAGTTAGGCTACACCTTC. Translation: CASSSQLGYTF. V is TRBV28 and J is TRBJ1-2; no definite D call. This CDR3 contains 11 residues. V was pared by 4 bases and J by 8 bases, with 8 bases between. The germline V gene encodes CDR1 MDHEN and CDR2 SYDVKM.

The chain couples TRBV5-1 to TRBJ1-2; possible D gene TRBD1, 5 bases. Germline V gene data show CDR1 as SGHRS and CDR2 as YFSETQ. The V end lost 4 bases, the J end lost 7 bases, and 17 bases lay between the germline ends. The CDR3 runs 14 residues. CDR3 nucleotides: TGCGCCAGCAGCGCAACCCCTCAGGGTTTTGGCTACACCTTC. Protein: CASSATPQGFGYTF.

This chain uses TRBV5-6 with TRBJ2-1; 8 bases are a match to TRBD2. CDR3 size: 12 residues. CDR1 is SGHDT, CDR2 YYEEEE, per germline. J lost 10 bases, V lost 1 base, and 1 base had no gene match. CDR3 sequence: CASSLREGEQFF. CDR3 DNA: TGTGCCAGCAGCTTGCGGGAGGGAGAGCAGTTCTTC.

This chain joins TRBV11-2 and TRBJ1-5; possible D gene TRBD1, 6 bases. The length of the CDR3 is 16 residues. The germline V gene encodes CDR1 SGHAT and CDR2 FQNNGV. Trimming took 4 bases from V and 5 from J, leaving 18 bases between them. This chain's CDR3 is CASSSGEGQLDQPQHF. CDR3 bases: TGTGCCAGCAGCTCCGGAGAAGGACAGTTAGATCAGCCCCAGCATTTT.

This sequence joins TRBV28 and TRBJ2-6; 9 nucleotides align to TRBD2. CDR3 length: 17 amino acids. CDR1 and CDR2 from the germline V gene are MDHEN and SYDVKM. The junction had 12 bases not matched to a gene; V was cut back by 8 bases and J by 4 bases. The CDR3 protein is CASSVREGRSGANVLTF. The CDR3 DNA follows: TGTGCCAGCTCGGTGCGGGAGGGCCGTTCAGGGGCCAACGTCCTGACTTTC. The full variable domain, its missing parts supplied by reference TRBV28 and TRBJ2-6, is DVKVTQSSRYLVKRTGEKVFLECVQDMDHENMFWYRQDPGLGLRLIYFSYDVKMKEKGDIPEGYSVSREKKERFSLILESASTNQTSMYLCASSVREGRSGANVLTFGAGSRLTVL.

This clone was picked up one time. The chain employs TRBV12-1 and TRBJ2-3; no check of the table's D call, TRBD1, against the DNA was made. TRBV12-1 is marked as a pseudogene. The CDR3 has 12 residues. CDR3 sequence: CVRWGHFDTQYF. CDR3 bases: TGTGTCAGGTGGGGGCATTTTGATACGCAGTATTTT.

This chain uses TRBV2 with TRBJ1-2; D call uncertain. The CDR3 extends over 14 amino acids. Germline-derived CDR1 and CDR2 are SNHLY and FYNNEI. The germline V and J ends were trimmed by 3 bases and 2 bases, with 10 bases remaining between them. The CDR3 is CASSDGRTNYGYTF. The CDR3 nucleotides are TGTGCCAGCAGTGATGGCAGGACGAACTATGGCTACACCTTC.

The chain recombines TRBV6-6 with TRBJ1-5; D call uncertain. The ends were cut back, 4 bases at V and 4 bases at J, with 11 bases in the middle. The CDR3 sequence is 14 residues long. Germline lookup yields CDR1 MNHNY and CDR2 SVGAGI (reference sequence). This chain's CDR3 is CASSSTSNNQPQHF. The CDR3 DNA follows: TGTGCCAGCAGTTCGACAAGCAATAATCAGCCCCAGCATTTT.

The rearrangement joins TRBV7-2 to TRBJ2-2, with D unresolved. CDR1 and CDR2 from the germline V gene are SGHTA and FQGNSA. V was pared by 5 bases and J by 0 bases, with 13 bases between. The CDR3 is 16 amino acids. The CDR3 reads CASSARKGANTGELFF. The CDR3 DNA reads TGTGCCAGCAGCGCCCGCAAAGGCGCGAACACCGGGGAGCTGTTTTTT.

The chain employs TRBV5-1 and TRBJ2-1, with D perhaps TRBD1 (6 bases). The CDR3 has 13 residues. Trimming removed 1 base at V and 10 bases at J, with 12 bases between. Germline V gene data show CDR1 as SGHRS and CDR2 as YFSETQ. CDR3 loop: CASSLITGYEQFF. The CDR3 coding sequence is TGCGCCAGCAGCTTGATCACAGGGTACGAGCAGTTCTTC.

The CDR3 DNA follows: TGCGCCAGCAGCTATAAACAGGACACAGATACGCAGTATTTT. It encodes CASSYKQDTDTQYF. The J gene is TRBJ2-3, the V gene TRBV5-1; a weak D match, TRBD1 (5 bases). The CDR3 spans 14 residues. Trimming removed 3 bases at V and 2 bases at J, with 10 bases between. Germline V lookup: CDR1 SGHRS, CDR2 YFSETQ.

V is TRBV6-4 and J is TRBJ1-1; D is undetermined. The V end was cut by 3 bases, the J end by 0 bases, with 5 bases between. CDR1 and CDR2 (germline): MRHNA, SNTAGT. This CDR3 has 13 residues. Written as DNA, the CDR3 is TGTGCCAGCAGTGAGATGGTGAACACTGAAGCTTTCTTT. Its protein product is CASSEMVNTEAFF.

The DNA for the CDR3 is TGCGCCAGCAGCTTGGATCCCGGGTCTCAGCCCCAGCATTTT. Translation: CASSLDPGSQPQHF. V is TRBV5-1 and J is TRBJ1-5; no clear D. CDR1 and CDR2 (germline): SGHRS, YFSETQ. Trimming took 0 bases from V and 6 from J, leaving 10 bases between them. The CDR3 extends over 14 amino acids. The full variable domain, in which reference TRBV5-1 and TRBJ1-5 provide the parts outside the CDR3, is KAGVTQTPRYLIKTRGQQVTLSCSPISGHRSVSWYQQTPGQGLQFLFEYFSETQRNKGNFPGRFSGRQFSNSRSEMNVSTLELGDSALYLCASSLDPGSQPQHFGDGTRLSIL.

This sequence joins TRBV2 and TRBJ1-1; perhaps TRBD1 as D (6 bases). CDR1 and CDR2 (germline): SNHLY, FYNNEI. V was clipped by 6 bases and J by 11 bases, with 13 bases between them. This CDR3 comprises 11 residues. CDR3 in DNA: TGTGCCAGCAGGTACAGGGATAGGGCTTTCTTT. Translating gives CASRYRDRAFF.

V is TRBV28 and J is TRBJ1-2, with TRBD1 as a possible D gene (6 bases). Trimming removed 5 bases at V and 10 bases at J, with 17 bases between. This CDR3 comprises 13 residues. From germline, CDR1 is MDHEN and CDR2 SYDVKM. CDR3 sequence (DNA): TGTGCCAGCAGTCCCTCCCCGGACAGAACCTACACCTTC. This sequence encodes CASSPSPDRTYTF.

V is TRBV11-2 and J is TRBJ2-3, with D possibly being TRBD1 or TRBD2 (6 bases each). This CDR3 is built from 14 residues. The germline V and J ends were trimmed by 5 bases and 6 bases, with 15 bases remaining between them. Germline V lookup: CDR1 SGHAT, CDR2 FQNNGV. CDR3 region: CASSPLGGGDTQYF. In DNA, the CDR3 is TGTGCCAGCAGCCCCCTCGGAGGGGGGGATACGCAGTATTTT.

The rearrangement links TRBV28 to TRBJ1-4; weak D call: TRBD1 (5 bases). The germline V gene encodes CDR1 MDHEN and CDR2 SYDVKM. The CDR3 consists of 15 residues. Trimming removed 1 base at V and 7 bases at J, with 13 bases between. This CDR3 is CASSLSRGGGEKLFF. For the CDR3, the DNA is TGTGCCAGCAGTTTATCAAGGGGAGGTGGTGAAAAACTGTTTTTT.